The present entry profiles one T cell receptor beta chain with its context. The sample holds many counts of this clonotype. This receptor's antigen is unknown. Base-call qualities are not available, and no considerably larger clone is one nucleotide away. Trimming accounts for 1 base at V and 0 bases at J, while the number of junction bases matched to no gene is 5. Spanning cysteine to phenylalanine, the CDR3 consists of 15 amino acids. CDR3 DNA only is kept here, 45 bases in frame from base 1. Looking up the germline V gene (reference sequence) yields CDR1 DFQATT and CDR2 SNEGSKA. This specimen comes from a study of regulatory T cells in long-lasting Graves disease (dated by TCRdb to about 2021). Broadly, across the study: To count as having persistent Graves' disease, a patient had to have received antithyroid drug treatment for over 5 years with TSH receptor autoantibodies remaining persistently positive. Patients with persistent Graves' disease were compared with patients with newly diagnosed Graves' disease using TCR sequencing and RNA sequencing of peripheral blood. The study was conducted in China and was registered as a clinical trial. A total of roughly 35 samples underwent TCR sequencing: about 13 from persistent and around 20 from newly diagnosed Graves' disease patients. On average, persistent Graves' disease patients in the clinical cohort had been on antithyroid drugs for roughly 11 years.

Overall study outcomes, separate from this receptor: As a limitation, the authors acknowledged that the small sample size may reduce accuracy. Only the TCR beta chain was sequenced and analyzed. Persistent disease showed preferential use of TRBV28, TRBJ1-2 and TRBJ2-5, whereas newly diagnosed disease favored TRBV20-1 and TRBJ2-1. Compared with newly diagnosed patients, patients with persistent Graves' disease had lower TCR Shannon entropy and fewer highly expanded clones, which suggests clonal expansion. Patients with persistent disease shared more public clonotypes (around 3,000) than newly diagnosed patients did (approximately 990). Peripheral blood alone was examined, since thyroid tissue, which constituted the primary lesion, could not be accessed.

Libraries were made using multiplex PCR. TCRdb lists the instrument as Illumina HiSeq 4000. CDR3 regions were amplified by Arm-PCR with iRepertoire HTBI primers to construct TCR beta libraries. Gel purification was performed on PCR products prior to sequencing. The original pipeline was this. Across samples, around 58 TRBV and roughly 15 TRBJ segments were identified and used for gene usage analysis of CDR3 amino acid clonotypes. COPE and FqMerger were used to merge the filtered high-quality paired reads into contigs. Contigs were aligned with BLAST to IMGT TRBV, TRBD and TRBJ reference genes, and CDR3 was defined per IMGT. Any clonotype with a frequency above 0.1% was counted as a highly expanded clone. Shannon entropy was used to measure repertoire diversity, and the Gini coefficient was used to measure V-J evenness. Public clonotypes were defined as clonotypes shared by more than one individual. TCRdb itself trimmed the public reads at Q25 with fastp, ran MiXCR and retained productive beta chains. A single entry per CDR3 protein holds the most common genes and DNA from its merged rows. TCRdb's processing, not the study's, gives the V and J calls here. This sample gives under 350,000 distinct CDR3 sequences in total; 20% to 25% of them show up just once. Clones ranked in the top ten supply approximately 60% of the sample.

The sample's time point label, decoded: persistent/refractory GD, antithyroid drugs over 5 years with positive TRAb. For both TCR sequencing and RNA sequencing, RNA was extracted from PBMCs using TRIzol. Graves' disease was diagnosed according to American Thyroid Association guidelines. Patients were recruited from an endocrinology department in Xi'an, China. Each patient gave 9 to 10 milliliters of peripheral blood, collected in an EDTA anticoagulant tube. Ficoll Paque Plus density gradient separation was used to isolate PBMCs, and no further T cell sorting was done. An Agilent 2100 Bioanalyzer and agarose gel were used to check RNA quality, and a NanoDrop 2000 was used to measure RNA concentration.

This sample comprised peripheral blood mononuclear cells (PBMCs), obtained when the disease was refractory, from a patient treated with antithyroid drugs. The V and J segments used are TRBV20-1 and TRBJ2-5, with 7 central nucleotides matching TRBD2. The clonotype originates from a female donor with Graves disease. The nucleotide sequence reads as follows: TGCAGTGCTAGAGTCCTAGCGGACAACCAAGAGACCCAGTACTTC. Protein translation: CSARVLADNQETQYF.